Listed here is a single T cell receptor (beta chain). The antigen is unknown. The data are from a study of graft-versus-host responses after intestinal transplantation. Assay used: immunoSEQ multiplex PCR; TCRdb lists only in-frame clones, some missing. The sample consists of more than 65,000 clones, 90% of them appearing once. The length of the CDR3 is 16 residues. The V and J ends lost 0 bases and 1 base respectively, with 11 bases between them. The germline V gene has CDR1 ENHRY and CDR2 SYGVKD. The TCR was taken from a human donor who received an intestinal transplant. The chain carries TRBV10-3 and TRBJ2-3; possibly TRBD1 for D (6 bases). The sequences come from unstimulated CD8+ T cells sorted from spleen or lymph node cells, collected before intestinal transplant. CDR3: CAISESGDTRTDTQYF. DNA of the CDR3: TGTGCCATCAGTGAGTCGGGGGACACCCGCACAGATACGCAGTATTTT.